This TCR beta chain was sequenced in a study of T-cell reconstitution after alpha-beta-depleted transplantation in children. Points from the study as a whole: The authors attributed T-cell counts and diversity one year after transplant mostly to newly produced T cells. The study traced high day-60 TCRbeta diversity in some patients to surviving recipient T cells and thymic progenitors.

On this clonotype itself: Antigen: not known.

For TCRbeta, the library was prepared with unique molecular identifiers. TCRdb reprocessed the PCR reads with MiXCR, giving one entry per CDR3 protein. This table holds almost 250,000 distinct CDR3 sequences, roughly 26% found once. This specimen consisted of PBMCs, obtained before TCRalphabeta/CD19-depleted stem cell transplant. This TCR was sampled from a girl aged 2 to 9 with Fanconi anemia, due to receive a stem cell transplant.

The CDR3 protein is CSAYSSLEETQYF. The CDR3, as DNA: TGCAGTGCCTATTCGTCCCTTGAAGAGACCCAGTACTTC. The chain couples TRBV20-1 to TRBJ2-5; no firm D call. The CDR3 spans 13 residues. Trimming removed 6 bases at V and 3 bases at J, with 14 bases between. Germline-derived CDR1 and CDR2 are DFQATT and SNEGSKA (reference sequence).